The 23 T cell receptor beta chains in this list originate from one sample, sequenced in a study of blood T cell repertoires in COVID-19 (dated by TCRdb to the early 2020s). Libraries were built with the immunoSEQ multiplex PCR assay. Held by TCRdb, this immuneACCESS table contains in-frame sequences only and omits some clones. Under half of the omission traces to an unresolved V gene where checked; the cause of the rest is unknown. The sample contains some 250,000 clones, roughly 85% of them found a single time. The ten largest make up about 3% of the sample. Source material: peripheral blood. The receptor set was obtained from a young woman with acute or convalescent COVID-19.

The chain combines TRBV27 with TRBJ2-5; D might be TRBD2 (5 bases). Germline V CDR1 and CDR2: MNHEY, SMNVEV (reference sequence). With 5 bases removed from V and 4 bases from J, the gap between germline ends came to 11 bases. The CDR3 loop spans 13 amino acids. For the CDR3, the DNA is TGTGCCAGCAGTCCAACCCTAGCAGAGACCCAGTACTTC. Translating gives CASSPTLAETQYF.

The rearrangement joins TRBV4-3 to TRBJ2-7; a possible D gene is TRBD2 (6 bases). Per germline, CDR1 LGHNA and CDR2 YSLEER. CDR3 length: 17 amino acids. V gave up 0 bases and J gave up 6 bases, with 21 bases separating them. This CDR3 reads CASSQDGSSVFPGEQYF. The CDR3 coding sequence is TGCGCCAGCAGCCAAGACGGGTCTAGCGTCTTTCCGGGCGAGCAGTACTTC.

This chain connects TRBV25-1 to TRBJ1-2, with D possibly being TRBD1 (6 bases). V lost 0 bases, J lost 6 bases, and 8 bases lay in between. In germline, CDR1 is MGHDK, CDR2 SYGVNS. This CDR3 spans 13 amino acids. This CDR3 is CASSEYPGDGYTF. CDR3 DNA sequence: TGTGCCAGCAGTGAATATCCAGGGGATGGCTACACCTTC.

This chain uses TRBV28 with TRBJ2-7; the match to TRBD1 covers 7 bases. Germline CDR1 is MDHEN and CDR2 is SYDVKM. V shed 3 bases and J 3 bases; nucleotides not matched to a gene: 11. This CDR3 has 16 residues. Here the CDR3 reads CASSFGLRQGNYEQYF. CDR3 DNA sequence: TGTGCCAGCAGTTTCGGCCTGCGACAGGGAAACTACGAGCAGTACTTC. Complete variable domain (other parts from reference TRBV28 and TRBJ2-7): DVKVTQSSRYLVKRTGEKVFLECVQDMDHENMFWYRQDPGLGLRLIYFSYDVKMKEKGDIPEGYSVSREKKERFSLILESASTNQTSMYLCASSFGLRQGNYEQYFGPGTRLTVT.

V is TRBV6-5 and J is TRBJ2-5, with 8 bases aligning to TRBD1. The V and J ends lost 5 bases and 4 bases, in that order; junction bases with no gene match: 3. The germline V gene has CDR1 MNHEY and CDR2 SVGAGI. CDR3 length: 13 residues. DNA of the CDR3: TGTGCCAGCAGTCCGACAGGGGCAGAGACCCAGTACTTC. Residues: CASSPTGAETQYF.

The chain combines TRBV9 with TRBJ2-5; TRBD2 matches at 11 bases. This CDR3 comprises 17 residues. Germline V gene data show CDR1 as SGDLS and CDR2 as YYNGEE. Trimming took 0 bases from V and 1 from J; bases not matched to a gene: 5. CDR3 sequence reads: CASSVGLAGSVQETQYF. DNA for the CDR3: TGTGCCAGCAGCGTAGGACTAGCGGGAAGCGTCCAAGAGACCCAGTACTTC.

The CDR3 DNA is TGTGCCAGCTCTCCGACCCTAGGGGGGAACACCGGGGAGCTGTTTTTT. This encodes CASSPTLGGNTGELFF. The rearrangement links TRBV18 to TRBJ2-2; tentative D call: TRBD1 (6 bases). Looked up from germline, CDR1 is KGHSH and CDR2 is LQKENI. The CDR3 runs to 16 residues. V lost 6 bases and J lost 1, with 15 bases in between.

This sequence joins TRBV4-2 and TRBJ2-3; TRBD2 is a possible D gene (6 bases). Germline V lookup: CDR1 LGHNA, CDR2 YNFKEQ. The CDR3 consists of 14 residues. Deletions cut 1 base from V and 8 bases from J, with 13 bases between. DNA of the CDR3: TGTGCCAGCAGCCAAGTACTAGCTGGTGGTACGCAGTATTTT. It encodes CASSQVLAGGTQYF.

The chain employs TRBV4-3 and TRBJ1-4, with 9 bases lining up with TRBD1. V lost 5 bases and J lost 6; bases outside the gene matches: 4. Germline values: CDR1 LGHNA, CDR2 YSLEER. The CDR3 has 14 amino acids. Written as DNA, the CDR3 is TGCGCCAGCAGCGAACAGGGGGCTTATGAAAAACTGTTTTTT. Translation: CASSEQGAYEKLFF.

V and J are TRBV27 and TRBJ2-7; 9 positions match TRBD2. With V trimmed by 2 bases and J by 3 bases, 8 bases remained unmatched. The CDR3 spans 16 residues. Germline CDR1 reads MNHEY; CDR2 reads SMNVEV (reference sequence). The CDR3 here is CASSLRGISGSYEQYF. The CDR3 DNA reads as TGTGCCAGCAGTTTAAGGGGAATTAGCGGGAGCTACGAGCAGTACTTC.

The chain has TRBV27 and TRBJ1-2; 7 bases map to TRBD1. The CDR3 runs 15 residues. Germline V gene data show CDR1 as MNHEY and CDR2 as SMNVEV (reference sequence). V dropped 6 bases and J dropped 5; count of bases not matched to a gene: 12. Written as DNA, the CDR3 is TGTGCCAGCAGCCCCACAGGGGCCCGGTGGTATGGCTACACCTTC. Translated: CASSPTGARWYGYTF.

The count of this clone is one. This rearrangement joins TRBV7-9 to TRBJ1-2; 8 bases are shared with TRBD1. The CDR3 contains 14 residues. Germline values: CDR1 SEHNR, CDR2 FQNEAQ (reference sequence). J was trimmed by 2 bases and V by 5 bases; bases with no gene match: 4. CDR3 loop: CASSGQGLNYGYTF. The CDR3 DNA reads TGTGCCAGCAGCGGACAGGGATTAAACTATGGCTACACCTTC.

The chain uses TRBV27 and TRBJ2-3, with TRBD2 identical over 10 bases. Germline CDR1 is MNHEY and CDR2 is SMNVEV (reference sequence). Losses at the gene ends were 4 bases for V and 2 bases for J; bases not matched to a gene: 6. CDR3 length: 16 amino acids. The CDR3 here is CASSSSGRVHTDTQYF. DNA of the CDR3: TGTGCCAGCAGTTCCAGCGGGAGGGTCCACACAGATACGCAGTATTTT.

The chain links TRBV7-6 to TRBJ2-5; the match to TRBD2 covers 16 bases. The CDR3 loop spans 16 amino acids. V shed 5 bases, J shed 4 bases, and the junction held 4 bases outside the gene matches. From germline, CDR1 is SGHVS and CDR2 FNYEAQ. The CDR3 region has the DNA TGTGCCAGCAGCGAGGGACTAGCGGGAGGGAGAGAGACCCAGTACTTC. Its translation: CASSEGLAGGRETQYF.

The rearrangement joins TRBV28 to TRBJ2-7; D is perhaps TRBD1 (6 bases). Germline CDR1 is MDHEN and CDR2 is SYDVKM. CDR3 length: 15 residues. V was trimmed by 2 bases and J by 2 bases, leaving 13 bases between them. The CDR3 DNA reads TGTGCCAGCAGTTTAGGGGGCTTCATCCCCTACGAGCAGTACTTC. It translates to CASSLGGFIPYEQYF. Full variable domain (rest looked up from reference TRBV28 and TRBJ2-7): DVKVTQSSRYLVKRTGEKVFLECVQDMDHENMFWYRQDPGLGLRLIYFSYDVKMKEKGDIPEGYSVSREKKERFSLILESASTNQTSMYLCASSLGGFIPYEQYFGPGTRLTVT.

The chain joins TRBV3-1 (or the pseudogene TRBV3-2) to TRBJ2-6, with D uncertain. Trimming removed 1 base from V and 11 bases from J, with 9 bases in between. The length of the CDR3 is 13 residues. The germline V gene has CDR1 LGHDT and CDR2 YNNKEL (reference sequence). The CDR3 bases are TGTGCCAGCAGCCAAGGGGCCGGATACGTCCTGACTTTC. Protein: CASSQGAGYVLTF.

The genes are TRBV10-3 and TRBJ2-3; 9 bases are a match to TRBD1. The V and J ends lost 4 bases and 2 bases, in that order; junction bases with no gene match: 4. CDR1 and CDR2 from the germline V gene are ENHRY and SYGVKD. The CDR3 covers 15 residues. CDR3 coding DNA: TGTGCCATCAGTGGGACAGGGGATATCACAGATACGCAGTATTTT. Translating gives CAISGTGDITDTQYF.

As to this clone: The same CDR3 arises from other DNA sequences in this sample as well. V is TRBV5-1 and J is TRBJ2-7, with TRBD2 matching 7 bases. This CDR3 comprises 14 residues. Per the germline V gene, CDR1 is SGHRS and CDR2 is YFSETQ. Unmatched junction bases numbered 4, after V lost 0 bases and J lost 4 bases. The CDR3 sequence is CASSLVAGGYEQYF. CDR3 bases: TGCGCCAGCAGCTTGGTAGCGGGTGGGTACGAGCAGTACTTC.

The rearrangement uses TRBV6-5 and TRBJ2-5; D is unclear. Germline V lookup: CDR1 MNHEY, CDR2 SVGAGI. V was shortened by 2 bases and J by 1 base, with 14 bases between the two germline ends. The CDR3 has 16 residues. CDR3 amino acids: CASSYGSVGSQETQYF. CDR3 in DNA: TGTGCCAGCAGTTACGGGTCGGTGGGCTCCCAAGAGACCCAGTACTTC.

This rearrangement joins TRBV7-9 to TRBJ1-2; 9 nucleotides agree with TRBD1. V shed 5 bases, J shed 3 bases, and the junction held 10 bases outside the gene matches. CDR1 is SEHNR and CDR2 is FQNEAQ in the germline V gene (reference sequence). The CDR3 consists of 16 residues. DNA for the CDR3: TGTGCCAGCAGCAACTTACAGGGGGCGCGCGACTATGGCTACACCTTC. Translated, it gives CASSNLQGARDYGYTF.

The CDR3 region is CASSRSPWEGNTEAFF. In DNA, the CDR3 is TGCGCCAGCAGCCGGAGTCCCTGGGAGGGGAACACTGAAGCTTTCTTT. V and J are TRBV4-3 and TRBJ1-1; D unresolved. This CDR3 has 16 amino acids. V was trimmed by 4 bases and J by 1 base, leaving 16 bases between them. Germline V gives CDR1 LGHNA, CDR2 YSLEER.

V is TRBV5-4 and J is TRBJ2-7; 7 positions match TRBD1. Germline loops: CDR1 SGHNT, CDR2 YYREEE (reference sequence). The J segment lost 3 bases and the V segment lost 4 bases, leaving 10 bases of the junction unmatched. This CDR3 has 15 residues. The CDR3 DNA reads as TGTGCCAGCAGCCCCCCCGGGACAGCCTACTACGAGCAGTACTTC. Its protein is CASSPPGTAYYEQYF.

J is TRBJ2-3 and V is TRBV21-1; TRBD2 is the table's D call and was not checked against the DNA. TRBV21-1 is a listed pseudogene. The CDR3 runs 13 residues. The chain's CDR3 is CASSHRLIDTQYF. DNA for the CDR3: TGTGCCAGCAGCCACCGACTCATAGATACGCAGTATTTT.